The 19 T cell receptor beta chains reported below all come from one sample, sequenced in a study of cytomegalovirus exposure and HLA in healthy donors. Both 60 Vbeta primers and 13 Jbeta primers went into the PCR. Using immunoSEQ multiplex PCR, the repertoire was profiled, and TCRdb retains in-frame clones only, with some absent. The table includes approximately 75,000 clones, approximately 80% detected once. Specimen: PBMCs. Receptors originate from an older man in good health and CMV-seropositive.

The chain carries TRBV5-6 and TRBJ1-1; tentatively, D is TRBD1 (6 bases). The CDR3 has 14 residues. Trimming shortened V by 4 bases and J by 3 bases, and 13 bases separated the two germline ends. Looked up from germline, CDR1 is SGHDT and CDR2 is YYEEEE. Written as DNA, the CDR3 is TGTGCCAGCAGCGACACAGGGCGGGACACTGAAGCTTTCTTT. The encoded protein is CASSDTGRDTEAFF.

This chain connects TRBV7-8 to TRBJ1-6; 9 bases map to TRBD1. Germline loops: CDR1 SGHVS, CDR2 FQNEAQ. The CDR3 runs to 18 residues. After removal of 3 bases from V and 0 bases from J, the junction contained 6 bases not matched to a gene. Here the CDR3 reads CASSFGQGTSSYNSPLHF. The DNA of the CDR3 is TGTGCCAGCAGCTTTGGACAGGGGACTAGCTCCTATAATTCACCCCTCCACTTT.

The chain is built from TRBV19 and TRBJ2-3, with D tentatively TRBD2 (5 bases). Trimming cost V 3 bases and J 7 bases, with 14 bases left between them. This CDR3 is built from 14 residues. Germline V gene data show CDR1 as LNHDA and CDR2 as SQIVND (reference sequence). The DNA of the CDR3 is TGTGCCAGTAGTATTAACCCTCCGGGGTATACGCAGTATTTT. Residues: CASSINPPGYTQYF.

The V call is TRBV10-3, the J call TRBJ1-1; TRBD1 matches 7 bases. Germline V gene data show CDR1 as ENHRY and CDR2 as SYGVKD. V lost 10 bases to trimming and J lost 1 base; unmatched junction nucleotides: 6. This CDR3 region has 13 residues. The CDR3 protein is CATEDRPNTEAFF. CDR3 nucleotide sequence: TGTGCCACTGAGGACAGGCCGAACACTGAAGCTTTCTTT.

CDR3 DNA sequence: TGTGCCAGCAGCGTAGGTCTGGGGACAGGGCTTTATGAGCAGTTCTTC. Residues: CASSVGLGTGLYEQFF. V usage is TRBV9 and J usage is TRBJ2-1; 9 bases line up with TRBD1. The V segment lost 0 bases and the J segment 8 bases; nucleotides outside the gene matches: 9. Looked up from germline, CDR1 is SGDLS and CDR2 is YYNGEE. This CDR3 has 16 amino acids.

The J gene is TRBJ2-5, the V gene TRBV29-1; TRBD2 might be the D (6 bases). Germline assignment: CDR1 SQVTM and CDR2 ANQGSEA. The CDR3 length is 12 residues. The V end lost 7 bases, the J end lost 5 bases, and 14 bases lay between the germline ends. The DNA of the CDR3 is TGCAGCGGACTAGAAGGAGGGGAGACCCAGTACTTC. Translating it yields CSGLEGGETQYF. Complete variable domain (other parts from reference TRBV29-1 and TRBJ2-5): SAVISQKPSRDICQRGTSLTIQCQVDSQVTMMFWYRQQPGQSLTLIATANQGSEATYESGFVIDKFPISRPNLTFSTLTVSNMSPEDSSIYLCSGLEGGETQYFGPGTRLLVL.

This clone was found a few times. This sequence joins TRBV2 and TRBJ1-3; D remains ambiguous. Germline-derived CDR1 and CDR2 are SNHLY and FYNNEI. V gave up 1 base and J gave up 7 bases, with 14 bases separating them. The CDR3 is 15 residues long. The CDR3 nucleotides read TGTGCCAGCAGTGAAGAATTCAGGAGGATTAACACCATATATTTT. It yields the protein CASSEEFRRINTIYF.

The CDR3 region is CASTSVGQGDEQYF. CDR3 sequence (DNA): TGTGCCAGCACAAGTGTGGGACAGGGGGACGAGCAGTACTTC. The chain is built from TRBV2 and TRBJ2-5; TRBD1 matches at 11 bases. The J call is uncertain, as TRBJ2-7 better fits the DNA end. Germline loops: CDR1 SNHLY, CDR2 FYNNEI. CDR3 size: 14 residues.

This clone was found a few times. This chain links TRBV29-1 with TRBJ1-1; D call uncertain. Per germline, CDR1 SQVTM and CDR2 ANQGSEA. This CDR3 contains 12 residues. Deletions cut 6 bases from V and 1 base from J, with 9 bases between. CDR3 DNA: TGCAGCGTGGGCCGGGAGAACACTGAAGCTTTCTTT. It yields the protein CSVGRENTEAFF.

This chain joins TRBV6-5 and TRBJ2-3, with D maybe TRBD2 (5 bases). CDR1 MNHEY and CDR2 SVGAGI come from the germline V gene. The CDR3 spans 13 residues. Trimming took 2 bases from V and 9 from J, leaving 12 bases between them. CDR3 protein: CASSYEPGMTQYF. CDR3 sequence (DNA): TGTGCCAGCAGTTACGAGCCGGGGATGACGCAGTATTTT.

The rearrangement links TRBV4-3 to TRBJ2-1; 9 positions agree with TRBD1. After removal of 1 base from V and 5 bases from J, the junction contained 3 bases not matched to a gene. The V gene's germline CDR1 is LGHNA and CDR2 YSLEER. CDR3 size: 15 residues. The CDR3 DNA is TGCGCCAGCAGCCAAGGGGACAGGGCTAACAATGAGCAGTTCTTC. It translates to CASSQGDRANNEQFF.

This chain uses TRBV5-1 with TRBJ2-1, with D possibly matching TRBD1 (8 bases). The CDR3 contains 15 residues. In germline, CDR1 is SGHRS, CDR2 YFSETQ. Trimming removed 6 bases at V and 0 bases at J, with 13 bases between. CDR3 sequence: CASKQGEGSYNEQFF. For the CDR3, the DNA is TGCGCCAGCAAACAGGGGGAGGGCTCCTACAATGAGCAGTTCTTC.

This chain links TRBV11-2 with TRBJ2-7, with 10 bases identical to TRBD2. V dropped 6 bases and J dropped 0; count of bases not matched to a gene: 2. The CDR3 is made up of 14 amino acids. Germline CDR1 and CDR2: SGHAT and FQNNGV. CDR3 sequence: CASSRTSGSYEQYF. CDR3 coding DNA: TGTGCCAGCAGTCGGACTAGCGGCTCCTACGAGCAGTACTTC. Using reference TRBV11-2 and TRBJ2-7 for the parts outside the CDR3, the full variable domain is EAGVAQSPRYKIIEKRQSVAFWCNPISGHATLYWYQQILGQGPKLLIQFQNNGVVDDSQLPKDRFSAERLKGVDSTLKIQPAKLEDSAVYLCASSRTSGSYEQYFGPGTRLTVT.

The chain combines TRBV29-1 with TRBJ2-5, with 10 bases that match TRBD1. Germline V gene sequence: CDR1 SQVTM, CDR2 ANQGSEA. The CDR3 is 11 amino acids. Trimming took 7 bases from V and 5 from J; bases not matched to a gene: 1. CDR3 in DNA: TGCAGCGGACAGGGGGCGGAGACCCAGTACTTC. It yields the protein CSGQGAETQYF.

The CDR3 DNA is TGTGCCAGCAGGGGACAGGACCCTTATAGCAATCAGCCCCAGCATTTT. Translated: CASRGQDPYSNQPQHF. This chain uses TRBV6-4 with TRBJ1-5, with 8 bases aligning to TRBD1. The germline gives CDR1 MRHNA, CDR2 SNTAGT. This CDR3 region has 16 residues. The V gene end was trimmed by 6 bases and the J gene end by 0 bases; junction bases not matched to a gene: 7.

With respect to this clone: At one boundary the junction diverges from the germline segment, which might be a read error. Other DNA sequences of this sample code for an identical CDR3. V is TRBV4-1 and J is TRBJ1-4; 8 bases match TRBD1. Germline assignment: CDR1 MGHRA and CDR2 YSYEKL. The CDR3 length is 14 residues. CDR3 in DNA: TGCGCCAGTAGCCAACAGGGGGTGGGGGAAAAACTGTTTTTT. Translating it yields CASSQQGVGEKLFF.

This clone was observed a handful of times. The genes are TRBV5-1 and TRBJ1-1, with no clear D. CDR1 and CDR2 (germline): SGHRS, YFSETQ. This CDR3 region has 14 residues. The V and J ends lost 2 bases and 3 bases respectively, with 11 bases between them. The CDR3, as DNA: TGCGCCAGCAGCTTTACGGGAGAGGACACTGAAGCTTTCTTT. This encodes CASSFTGEDTEAFF.

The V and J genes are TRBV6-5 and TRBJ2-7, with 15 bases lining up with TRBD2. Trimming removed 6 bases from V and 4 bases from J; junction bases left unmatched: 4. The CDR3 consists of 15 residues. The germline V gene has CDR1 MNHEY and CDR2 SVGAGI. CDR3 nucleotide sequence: TGTGCCAGCAGGTGGACTAGCGGGGGGGTATACGAGCAGTACTTC. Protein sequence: CASRWTSGGVYEQYF.

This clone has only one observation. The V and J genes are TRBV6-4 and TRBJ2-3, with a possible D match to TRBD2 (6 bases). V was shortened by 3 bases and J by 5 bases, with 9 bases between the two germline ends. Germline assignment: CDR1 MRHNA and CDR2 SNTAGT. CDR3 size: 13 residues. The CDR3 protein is CASSEVGGDTQYF. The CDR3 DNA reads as TGTGCCAGCAGTGAGGTGGGGGGAGATACGCAGTATTTT.